This TCR beta chain comes out of a study of T-cell reconstitution after alpha-beta-depleted transplantation in children (dated by TCRdb to between 2015 and 2016). With respect to the entire study: Using TCR repertoire profiling, the study followed T-cell immune reconstitution in a quantitative way in children after TCRalphabeta/CD19-depleted allogeneic hematopoietic cell transplantation.

Including the terminal cysteine and phenylalanine, the CDR3 comprises 13 residues. Here the CDR3 DNA is all that survives: 39 bases in frame from base 1. Based on the germline V gene (reference sequence), the CDR1 and CDR2 sequences are DFQATT and SNEGSKA. V lost 3 bases and J lost 8 bases; the stretch between them is 16 bases long. This clonotype has only a few counts. Which antigen it targets is not known. The record has no base qualities; no much larger clone is one base away. The library was prepared using PCR. Sequencing relied on an Illumina HiSeq 2500. To normalize quantification of the TCRbeta repertoire, the TCR libraries were built with molecular barcoding that relied on unique molecular identifiers. The raw public data were reprocessed by TCRdb itself: fastp quality trimming at Q25, MiXCR clonotype calling, in-frame beta chains only. Each record represents a unique CDR3 protein, reported with the most common genes and DNA among its rows. Across this sample there are hundreds of thousands of distinct CDR3 sequences, with 30% to 35% seen only once. The ten largest clones add up to approximately 2.3% of the sample.

The specimen was PBMCs from the stem cell graft donor, collected from the stem cell graft. Recombination connected TRBV20-1 to TRBJ1-2, and the D gene may be TRBD1, 5 bases matching. This TCR was sampled from a human donor who donated a stem cell graft to a child with aplastic anemia. The DNA sequence is given as TGCAGTGCTAGCCTTAGGGGTCTTCGGGGCTACACCTTC. It is translated as CSASLRGLRGYTF.